The rows below give T cell receptor beta chains drawn from one sample of a study of cytomegalovirus exposure and HLA in healthy donors. Profiled with immunoSEQ multiplex PCR; TCRdb holds only in-frame clones, not every one. The sample consists of hundreds of thousands of clones, less than 85% of them appearing once. Sequencing was carried out using PBMCs. The receptors here all came from a girl aged 2 to 10 in good health and CMV-seronegative. The CDR3 runs from the conserved cysteine through the conserved F or W. Fields, in order: J gene, V gene, CDR3 protein.

TRBJ2-2,TRBV6-1,CASSEAGTNTGELFF
TRBJ2-5,TRBV7-8,CASSLVTGAQETQYF
TRBJ2-2,TRBV2,CASRGTYNTGELFF
TRBJ2-7,TRBV11-2,CASSLGATYEQYF
TRBJ2-1,TRBV11-2,CASSSIPGLGALEQFF
TRBJ1-4,TRBV9,CASSRTGVNEKLFF
TRBJ2-7,TRBV6-1,CASIPPQGRDEQYF
TRBJ1-2,TRBV6-1,CASSVYRASGGYTF
TRBJ2-7,TRBV11-2,CASSLDPFLVSYEQYF
TRBJ1-2,TRBV6-1,CASSRATGDGYGYTF
TRBJ1-1,TRBV9,CASSPGGRTEAFF
TRBJ2-2,TRBV5-4,CASSPPQTANTGELFF
TRBJ2-7,TRBV2,CASRDWRETYEQYF
TRBJ2-3,TRBV5-6,CASRKSGESDTQYF
TRBJ1-3,TRBV5-6,CASSPTRGKEGNTIYF
TRBJ1-1,TRBV27,CASRLQQGAAFF
TRBJ2-5,TRBV7-9,CASSAGTTLFQETQYF
TRBJ2-7,TRBV4-2,CASSRWDHSGGYEQYF
TRBJ2-5,TRBV19,CATAGTGGQETQYF
TRBJ1-1,TRBV5-4,CASSLGRADTEAFF
TRBJ1-5,TRBV12-5,CASGLGGLQGAQPQHF